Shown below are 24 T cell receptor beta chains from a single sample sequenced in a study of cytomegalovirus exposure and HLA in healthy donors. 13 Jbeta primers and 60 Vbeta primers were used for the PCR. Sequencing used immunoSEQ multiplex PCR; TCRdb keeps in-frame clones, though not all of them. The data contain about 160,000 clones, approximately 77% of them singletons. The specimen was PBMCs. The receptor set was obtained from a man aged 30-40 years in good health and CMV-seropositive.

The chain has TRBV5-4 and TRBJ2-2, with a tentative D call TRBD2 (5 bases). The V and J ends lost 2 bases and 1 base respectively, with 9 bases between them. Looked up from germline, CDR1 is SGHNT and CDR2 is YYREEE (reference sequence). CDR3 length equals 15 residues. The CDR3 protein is CASSLPGMNTGELFF. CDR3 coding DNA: TGTGCCAGCAGCTTACCGGGGATGAACACCGGGGAGCTGTTTTTT.

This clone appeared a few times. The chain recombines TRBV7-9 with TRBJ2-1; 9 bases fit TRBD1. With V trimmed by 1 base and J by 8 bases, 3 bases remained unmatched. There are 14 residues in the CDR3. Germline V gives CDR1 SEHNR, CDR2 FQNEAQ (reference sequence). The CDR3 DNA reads TGTGCCAGCAGCTTAGGGGACAGGGTCGATGAGCAGTTCTTC. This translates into CASSLGDRVDEQFF.

CDR3 sequence (DNA): TGTGCCAGCAGCGATCGGCCGGGACTTTTCACAGATACGCAGTATTTT. Translation gives CASSDRPGLFTDTQYF. The J gene is TRBJ2-3, the V gene TRBV5-6; tentatively, D is TRBD2 (6 bases). There are 16 residues in the CDR3. Germline V gene data show CDR1 as SGHDT and CDR2 as YYEEEE. V shed 4 bases and J shed 2 bases, with 17 bases lying between them.

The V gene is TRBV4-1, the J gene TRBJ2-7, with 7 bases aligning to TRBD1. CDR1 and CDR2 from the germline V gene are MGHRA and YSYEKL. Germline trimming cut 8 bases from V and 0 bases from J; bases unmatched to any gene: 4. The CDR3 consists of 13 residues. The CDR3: CASQGQTSYEQYF. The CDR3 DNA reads TGCGCCAGCCAGGGACAGACCTCCTACGAGCAGTACTTC.

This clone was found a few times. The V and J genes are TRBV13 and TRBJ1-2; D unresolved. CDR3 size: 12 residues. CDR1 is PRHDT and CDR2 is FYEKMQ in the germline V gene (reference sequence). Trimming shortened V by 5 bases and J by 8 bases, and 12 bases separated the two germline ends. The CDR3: CASSLQARGYTF. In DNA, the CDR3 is TGTGCCAGCAGCCTGCAGGCGAGAGGCTACACCTTC.

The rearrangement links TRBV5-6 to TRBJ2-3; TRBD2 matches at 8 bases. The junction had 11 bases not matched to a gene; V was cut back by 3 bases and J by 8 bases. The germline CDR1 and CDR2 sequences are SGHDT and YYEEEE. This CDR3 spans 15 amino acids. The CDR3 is CASSSIAGMRATQYF. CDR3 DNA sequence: TGTGCCAGCAGCTCTATAGCGGGGATGCGGGCTACGCAGTATTTT. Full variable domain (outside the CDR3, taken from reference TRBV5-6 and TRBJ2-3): DAGVTQSPTHLIKTRGQQVTLRCSPKSGHDTVSWYQQALGQGPQFIFQYYEEEERQRGNFPDRFSGHQFPNYSSELNVNALLLGDSALYLCASSSIAGMRATQYFGPGTRLTVL.

CDR3 region: CASSQELAGPYEQYF. The CDR3 DNA reads TGTGCCAGCAGCCAAGAACTAGCGGGGCCCTACGAGCAGTACTTC. The rearrangement joins TRBV4-2 to TRBJ2-7; 10 bases line up with TRBD2. CDR1 LGHNA and CDR2 YNFKEQ come from the germline V gene. V lost 0 bases to trimming and J lost 2 bases; unmatched junction nucleotides: 1. CDR3 length equals 15 residues.

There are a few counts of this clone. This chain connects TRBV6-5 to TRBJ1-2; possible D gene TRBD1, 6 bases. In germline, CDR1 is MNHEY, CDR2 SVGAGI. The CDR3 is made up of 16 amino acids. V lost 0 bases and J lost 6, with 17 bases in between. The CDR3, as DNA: TGTGCCAGCAGTTACTCATTTCGGGGGGCGTACAATGGCTACACCTTC. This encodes CASSYSFRGAYNGYTF.

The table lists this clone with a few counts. The CDR3 sequence is CASSPIKGEGTEAFF. In DNA, the CDR3 is TGTGCCAGCTCACCGATCAAGGGGGAGGGCACTGAAGCTTTCTTT. This chain links TRBV18 with TRBJ1-1, with a weak D call TRBD1 (6 bases). CDR3 length: 15 amino acids. Deletions cut 3 bases from V and 4 bases from J, with 15 bases between. The germline V gene encodes CDR1 KGHSH and CDR2 LQKENI.

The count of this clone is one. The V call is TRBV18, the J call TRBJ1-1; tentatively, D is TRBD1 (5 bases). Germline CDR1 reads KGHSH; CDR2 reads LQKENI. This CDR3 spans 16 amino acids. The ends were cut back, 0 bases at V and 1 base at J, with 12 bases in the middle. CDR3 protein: CASSPPSVTANTEAFF. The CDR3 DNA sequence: TGTGCCAGCTCACCACCGAGCGTGACAGCGAACACTGAAGCTTTCTTT. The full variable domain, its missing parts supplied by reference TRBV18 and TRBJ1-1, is NAGVMQNPRHLVRRRGQEARLRCSPMKGHSHVYWYRQLPEEGLKFMVYLQKENIIDESGMPKERFSAEFPKEGPSILRIQQVVRGDSAAYFCASSPPSVTANTEAFFGQGTRLTVV.

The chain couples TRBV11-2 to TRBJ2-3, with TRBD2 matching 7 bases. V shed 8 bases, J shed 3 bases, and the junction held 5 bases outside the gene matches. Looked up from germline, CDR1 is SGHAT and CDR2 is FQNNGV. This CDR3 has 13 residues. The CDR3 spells CASRLAITDTQYF. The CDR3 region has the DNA TGTGCCAGCCGACTAGCCATTACAGATACGCAGTATTTT.

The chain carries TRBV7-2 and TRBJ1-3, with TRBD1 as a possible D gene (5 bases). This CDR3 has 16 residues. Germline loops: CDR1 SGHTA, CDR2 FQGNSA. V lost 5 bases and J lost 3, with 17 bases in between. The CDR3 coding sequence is TGTGCCAGCAGCACAAACCGGGGGGGAGGTGGAAACACCATATATTTT. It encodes CASSTNRGGGGNTIYF.

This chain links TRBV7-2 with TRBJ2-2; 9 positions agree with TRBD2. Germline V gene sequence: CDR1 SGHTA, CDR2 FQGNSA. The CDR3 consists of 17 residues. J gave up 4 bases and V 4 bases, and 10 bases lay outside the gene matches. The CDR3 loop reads CASSSRGRGGGTGELFF. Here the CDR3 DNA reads TGTGCCAGCAGCTCCCGTGGGCGGGGGGGAGGCACCGGGGAGCTGTTTTTT. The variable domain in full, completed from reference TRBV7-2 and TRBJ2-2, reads GAGVSQSPSNKVTEKGKDVELRCDPISGHTALYWYRQSLGQGLEFLIYFQGNSAPDKSGLPSDRFSAERTGGSVSTLTIQRTQQEDSAVYLCASSSRGRGGGTGELFFGEGSRLTVL.

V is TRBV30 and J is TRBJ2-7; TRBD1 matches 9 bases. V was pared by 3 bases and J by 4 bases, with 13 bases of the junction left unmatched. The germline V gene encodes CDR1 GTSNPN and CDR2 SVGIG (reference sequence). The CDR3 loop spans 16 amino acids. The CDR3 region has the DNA TGTGCCTGGAGACTGACCGGGACAGGGAAGGTTTACGAGCAGTACTTC. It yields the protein CAWRLTGTGKVYEQYF. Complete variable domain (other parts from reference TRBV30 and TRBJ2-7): SQTIHQWPATLVQPVGSPLSLECTVEGTSNPNLYWYRQAAGRGLQLLFYSVGIGQISSEVPQNLSASRPQDRQFILSSKKLLLSDSGFYLCAWRLTGTGKVYEQYFGPGTRLTVT.

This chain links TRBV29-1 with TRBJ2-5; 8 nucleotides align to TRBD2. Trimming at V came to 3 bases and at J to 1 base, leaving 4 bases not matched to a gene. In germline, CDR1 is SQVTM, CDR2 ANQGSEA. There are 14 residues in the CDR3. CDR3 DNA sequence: TGCAGCGTTGATAGCGGGGCCATCCAAGAGACCCAGTACTTC. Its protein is CSVDSGAIQETQYF.

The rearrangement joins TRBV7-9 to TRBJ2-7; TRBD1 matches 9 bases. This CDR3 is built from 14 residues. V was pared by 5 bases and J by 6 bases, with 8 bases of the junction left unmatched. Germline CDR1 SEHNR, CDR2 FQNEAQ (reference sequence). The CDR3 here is CASSPRDREGEQYF. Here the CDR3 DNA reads TGTGCCAGCAGCCCCCGGGACAGGGAGGGCGAGCAGTACTTC.

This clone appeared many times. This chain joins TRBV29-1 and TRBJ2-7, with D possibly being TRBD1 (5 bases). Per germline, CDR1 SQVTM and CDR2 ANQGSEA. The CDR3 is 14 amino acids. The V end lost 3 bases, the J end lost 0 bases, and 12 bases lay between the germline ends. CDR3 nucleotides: TGCAGCGTTGAGGTTGGGCAGGGCTCCTACGAGCAGTACTTC. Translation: CSVEVGQGSYEQYF.

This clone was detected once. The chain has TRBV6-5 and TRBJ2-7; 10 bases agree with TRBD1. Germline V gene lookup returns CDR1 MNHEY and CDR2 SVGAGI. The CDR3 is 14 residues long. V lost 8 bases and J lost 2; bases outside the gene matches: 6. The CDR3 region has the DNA TGTGCCAGCGGCCGGGACAGGGGAACCTACGAGCAGTACTTC. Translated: CASGRDRGTYEQYF.

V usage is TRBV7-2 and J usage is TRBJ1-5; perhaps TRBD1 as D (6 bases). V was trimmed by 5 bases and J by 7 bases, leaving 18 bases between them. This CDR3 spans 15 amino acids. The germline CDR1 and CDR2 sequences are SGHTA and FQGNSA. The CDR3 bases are TGTGCCAGCAGCGGAGCCGGGGGGCCAGAACAGCCCCAGCATTTT. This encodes CASSGAGGPEQPQHF.

The CDR3 region has the DNA TGTGCCTGGAGTGGGACTAGCGGGGACGAGACCCAGTACTTC. Translated: CAWSGTSGDETQYF. The V and J genes are TRBV30 and TRBJ2-5, with TRBD2 matching over 12 bases. This CDR3 has 14 amino acids. The germline CDR1 and CDR2 sequences are GTSNPN and SVGIG (reference sequence). With 1 base clipped from V and 5 bases from J, the junction kept 2 bases outside the gene matches.

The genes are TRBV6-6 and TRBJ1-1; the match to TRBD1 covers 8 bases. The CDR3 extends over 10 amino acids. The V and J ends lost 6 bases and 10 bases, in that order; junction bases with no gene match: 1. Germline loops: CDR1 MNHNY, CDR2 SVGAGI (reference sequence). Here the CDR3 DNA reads TGTGCCAGCAGAGACAGGGGAGCTTTCTTT. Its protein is CASRDRGAFF.

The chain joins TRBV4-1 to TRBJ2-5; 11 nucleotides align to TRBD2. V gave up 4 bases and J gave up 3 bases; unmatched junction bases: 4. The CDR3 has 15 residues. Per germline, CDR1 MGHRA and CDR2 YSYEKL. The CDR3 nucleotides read TGCGCCAGCAGCCCCGGGACTAGCGGAGAAGAGACCCAGTACTTC. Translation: CASSPGTSGEETQYF.

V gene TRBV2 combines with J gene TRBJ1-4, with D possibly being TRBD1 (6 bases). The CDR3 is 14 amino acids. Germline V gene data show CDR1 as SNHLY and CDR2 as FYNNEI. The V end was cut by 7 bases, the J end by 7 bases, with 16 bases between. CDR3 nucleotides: TGTGCCAGCACCGGGACACCCGGGGTTGAAAAACTGTTTTTT. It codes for CASTGTPGVEKLFF.

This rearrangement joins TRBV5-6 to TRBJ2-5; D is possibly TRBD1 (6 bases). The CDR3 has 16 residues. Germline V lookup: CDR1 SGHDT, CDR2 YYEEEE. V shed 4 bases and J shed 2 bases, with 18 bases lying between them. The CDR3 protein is CASSLDGSRGQETQYF. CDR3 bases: TGTGCCAGCAGCCTGGACGGTTCCAGGGGACAAGAGACCCAGTACTTC. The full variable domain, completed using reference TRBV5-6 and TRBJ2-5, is DAGVTQSPTHLIKTRGQQVTLRCSPKSGHDTVSWYQQALGQGPQFIFQYYEEEERQRGNFPDRFSGHQFPNYSSELNVNALLLGDSALYLCASSLDGSRGQETQYFGPGTRLLVL.